The T cell receptor (beta chain) under discussion was sequenced for a study of cytomegalovirus exposure and HLA in healthy donors. Germline CDR1 reads GTSNPN; CDR2 reads SVGIG (reference sequence). Between the trimmed V and J ends, which lost 0 bases and 9 bases, there was a span of 18 bases. The CDR3 has 15 residues. PCR employed 60 Vbeta and 13 Jbeta primers. Repertoires were generated with immunoSEQ multiplex PCR, while TCRdb's copy carries only in-frame clones and drops some. This sample contains almost 45,000 clones. Regarding this clone: What it binds is unknown.

The study's findings and limits: Indistinguishability led to the exclusion of some V segments, TRBV6-2 and TRBV6-3 included.

The chain recombines TRBV30 with TRBJ2-1; D is ambiguous. The sample comprised PBMCs. This sequence was found in a male donor in good health and CMV-seronegative. The CDR3 protein is CAWSVLGGFPGEQFF. The DNA for the CDR3 is TGTGCCTGGAGTGTACTTGGCGGTTTTCCGGGTGAGCAGTTCTTC.